The 17 T cell receptor beta chains below were found in one sample sequenced in a study of cytomegalovirus exposure and HLA in healthy donors. The PCR contained 60 Vbeta and 13 Jbeta primers. The protocol was immunoSEQ multiplex PCR, while the TCRdb copy is restricted to in-frame clones and leaves out a portion. The table has 60,000 or so clones, roughly 75% seen once. The sequenced sample was PBMCs. Receptors originate from a woman aged 40 to 50 in good health and CMV-seropositive.

The rearrangement uses TRBV18 and TRBJ2-7; D is possibly TRBD1 (5 bases). The length of the CDR3 is 15 residues. The germline V gene encodes CDR1 KGHSH and CDR2 LQKENI. V lost 0 bases, J lost 6 bases, and 15 bases lay in between. The CDR3 bases are TGTGCCAGCTCACCACCGGCGGCACAAGGGGTCGAGCAGTACTTC. Amino acids: CASSPPAAQGVEQYF. The full variable domain, rest sourced from reference TRBV18 and TRBJ2-7, is NAGVMQNPRHLVRRRGQEARLRCSPMKGHSHVYWYRQLPEEGLKFMVYLQKENIIDESGMPKERFSAEFPKEGPSILRIQQVVRGDSAAYFCASSPPAAQGVEQYFGPGTRLTVT.

This chain connects TRBV5-4 to TRBJ2-3; D is perhaps TRBD1 (9 bases). V was shortened by 3 bases and J by 8 bases, with 22 bases between the two germline ends. The CDR3 sequence is 16 residues long. Germline assignment: CDR1 SGHNT and CDR2 YYREEE (reference sequence). The CDR3, as DNA: TGTGCCAGCAGCTCGGGGGGGACAGGGAGAGGAGTTACGCAGTATTTT. It encodes CASSSGGTGRGVTQYF.

The V and J genes are TRBV27 and TRBJ1-1; possible D gene TRBD1, 5 bases. V gave up 3 bases and J gave up 1 base, with 9 bases separating them. The CDR3 has 14 residues. In germline, CDR1 is MNHEY, CDR2 SMNVEV (reference sequence). The CDR3 DNA is TGTGCCAGCAGTTTCGGGGGGGGGAACACTGAAGCTTTCTTT. Translated, it gives CASSFGGGNTEAFF.

The J gene is TRBJ2-2, the V gene TRBV19; maybe TRBD2 (6 bases). The V gene's germline CDR1 is LNHDA and CDR2 SQIVND (reference sequence). CDR3 size: 14 residues. V was shortened by 2 bases and J by 5 bases, with 9 bases between the two germline ends. CDR3 region: CASSITGRTGELFF. CDR3 nucleotides: TGTGCCAGTAGTATAACGGGGAGGACCGGGGAGCTGTTTTTT.

The V and J genes are TRBV5-1 and TRBJ1-2; 10 bases map to TRBD1. Germline CDR1 reads SGHRS; CDR2 reads YFSETQ. This CDR3 spans 15 amino acids. After removal of 0 bases from V and 8 bases from J, the junction contained 7 bases not matched to a gene. CDR3 nucleotide sequence: TGCGCCAGCAGCTTGGACCTGACAGGGGGCGTAGGCTACACCTTC. Translated: CASSLDLTGGVGYTF.

This chain joins TRBV5-4 and TRBJ2-7; maybe TRBD2 (6 bases). The CDR3 is 14 residues long. CDR1 is SGHNT and CDR2 is YYREEE in the germline V gene (reference sequence). Trimming removed 4 bases from V and 2 bases from J, with 13 bases in between. CDR3 sequence reads: CASSHGDSTYEQYF. As DNA, the CDR3 is TGTGCCAGCAGCCACGGGGACTCAACCTACGAGCAGTACTTC.

CDR3 sequence reads: CASSLEGQMNTEAFF. For the CDR3, the DNA is TGTGCCAGCAGTCTCGAGGGACAGATGAACACTGAAGCTTTCTTT. The V and J genes are TRBV2 and TRBJ1-1, with 7 bases matching TRBD1. Germline CDR1 is SNHLY and CDR2 is FYNNEI. With 5 bases clipped from V and 0 bases from J, the junction kept 6 bases outside the gene matches. This CDR3 has 15 residues.

This clone was seen a few times. The rearrangement joins TRBV5-1 to TRBJ2-7; 7 nucleotides line up with TRBD1. Per germline, CDR1 SGHRS and CDR2 YFSETQ. Trimming removed 7 bases from V and 5 bases from J; junction bases left unmatched: 15. The CDR3 is 15 residues long. The CDR3 sequence is CASSPSDRAGDEQYF. DNA of the CDR3: TGCGCCAGCTCTCCCTCCGACAGGGCTGGCGACGAGCAGTACTTC.

This chain uses TRBV13 with TRBJ1-1; D not certain. V shed 5 bases and J shed 0 bases, with 7 bases lying between them. Germline CDR1 is PRHDT and CDR2 is FYEKMQ (reference sequence). CDR3 size: 13 residues. The CDR3 region has the DNA TGTGCCAGCAGCCCCCCCATGAACACTGAAGCTTTCTTT. Its translation is CASSPPMNTEAFF.

The chain is built from TRBV5-4 and TRBJ2-5; 7 nucleotides line up with TRBD1. V shed 3 bases, J shed 5 bases, and the junction held 13 bases outside the gene matches. The CDR3 contains 16 residues. CDR1 and CDR2 from the germline V gene are SGHNT and YYREEE (reference sequence). CDR3 bases: TGTGCCAGCAGCTCGCCGGTGACAGGGACCCATGAGACCCAGTACTTC. This encodes CASSSPVTGTHETQYF.

The rearrangement uses TRBV15 and TRBJ2-1; 10 nucleotides match TRBD2. J gave up 10 bases and V 0 bases, and 12 bases lay outside the gene matches. Germline V gene data show CDR1 as LNHNV and CDR2 as YYDKDF (reference sequence). CDR3 length equals 17 residues. The CDR3 nucleotides read TGTGCCACCAGCAGAGATTTAGGAGCGGGGGGGGTACGGGAGCAGTTCTTC. Its protein product is CATSRDLGAGGVREQFF.

V usage is TRBV18 and J usage is TRBJ1-1; 7 bases line up with TRBD1. Germline V gene data show CDR1 as KGHSH and CDR2 as LQKENI. The CDR3 spans 14 residues. The ends lost 6 bases at V and 5 bases at J; junction bases unmatched: 9. In DNA, the CDR3 is TGTGCCAGCTCGCTCAGGGGGGAAGGTACTGAAGCTTTCTTT. Residues: CASSLRGEGTEAFF.

The V call is TRBV15, the J call TRBJ2-2; D is unclear. The germline V and J ends were trimmed by 0 bases and 2 bases, with 16 bases remaining between them. CDR1 is LNHNV, CDR2 YYDKDF, per germline (reference sequence). The CDR3 has 18 residues. The CDR3 sequence: CATSRDQQRTLNTGELFF. CDR3 nucleotides: TGTGCCACCAGCAGAGATCAGCAGCGAACGTTAAACACCGGGGAGCTGTTTTTT.

The V and J genes are TRBV9 and TRBJ1-2; D ambiguous. The V gene lost 3 bases and the J gene lost 8 bases, with 14 bases spanning the gap. There are 13 residues in the CDR3. Germline-derived CDR1 and CDR2 are SGDLS and YYNGEE. The CDR3 is CASSADLEGGYTF. The CDR3 nucleotides are TGTGCCAGCAGCGCCGATTTAGAGGGAGGCTACACCTTC.

The sample holds one count of this clone. This chain connects TRBV6-1 to TRBJ2-7, with 7 bases that match TRBD1. This CDR3 has 15 residues. The V gene's germline CDR1 is MNHNS and CDR2 SASEGT. Trimming cost V 5 bases and J 7 bases; bases outside gene matches: 14. CDR3 sequence: CASSSRATGVWEQYF. The CDR3 coding sequence is TGTGCCAGCAGTTCCCGTGCTACAGGGGTTTGGGAGCAGTACTTC.

The chain joins TRBV29-1 to TRBJ2-1; 8 bases are shared with TRBD1. The trim removed 7 bases at V and 7 bases at J, leaving 9 bases unmatched. This CDR3 is built from 13 residues. Germline V gives CDR1 SQVTM, CDR2 ANQGSEA. CDR3 amino acids: CSASGQGRNEQFF. Written as DNA, the CDR3 is TGCAGCGCCTCCGGACAGGGTCGGAATGAGCAGTTCTTC.

In this sample, this clone turned up a few times. This chain joins TRBV13 and TRBJ1-3; weak D call: TRBD1 (5 bases). Germline V gene lookup returns CDR1 PRHDT and CDR2 FYEKMQ (reference sequence). Trimming pared 5 bases from V and 2 bases from J, leaving 10 bases between. CDR3 length: 14 residues. This CDR3 reads CASSQEGTGNTIYF. CDR3 sequence (DNA): TGTGCCAGCAGCCAGGAGGGGACTGGAAACACCATATATTTT.